The 11 T cell receptor beta chains listed next were all sequenced from one sample in a study of blood T cell repertoires in COVID-19. Using immunoSEQ multiplex PCR, the repertoire was profiled, and TCRdb retains in-frame clones only, with some absent. The table has fewer than 400,000 clones, 80% to 90% seen once. Sequencing was performed on peripheral blood. Source of these receptors: a man younger than 40 with active or convalescent COVID-19.

The chain combines TRBV3-1 (or the pseudogene TRBV3-2) with TRBJ2-3; TRBD2 aligns across 12 bases. The V gene end was trimmed by 2 bases and the J gene end by 4 bases; junction bases not matched to a gene: 4. The CDR3 contains 16 residues. Looked up from germline, CDR1 is LGHDT and CDR2 is YNNKEL (reference sequence). CDR3 nucleotide sequence: TGTGCCAGCAGCCAATGGACTAGCGGGATTGCAGATACGCAGTATTTT. Its translation is CASSQWTSGIADTQYF.

CDR3 DNA: TGCGCCAGCAGCTTGTGGGGGACAGAGGGCACAGATACGCAGTATTTT. Protein product: CASSLWGTEGTDTQYF. J is TRBJ2-3 and V is TRBV5-1, with TRBD1 identical over 7 bases. The CDR3 has 16 amino acids. After removal of 1 base from V and 1 base from J, the junction contained 6 bases not matched to a gene. Germline assignment: CDR1 SGHRS and CDR2 YFSETQ.

This clone was picked up a small number of times. The chain employs TRBV5-1 and TRBJ1-6; 7 nucleotides line up with TRBD1. Losses at the gene ends were 0 bases for V and 8 bases for J; bases not matched to a gene: 5. Germline CDR1 and CDR2: SGHRS and YFSETQ. The CDR3 is 15 residues long. CDR3 DNA sequence: TGCGCCAGCAGCTTGGTCAACAGGGGTGATTCACCCCTCCACTTT. Translation: CASSLVNRGDSPLHF.

V gene TRBV6-2 or TRBV6-3 combines with J gene TRBJ1-3; D is unclear. The germline V and J ends were trimmed by 5 bases and 2 bases, with 4 bases remaining between them. The CDR3 covers 12 residues. CDR1 and CDR2 (germline): MNHEY, SVGEGT. The CDR3 DNA reads as TGTGCCAGCAGTCGGGCTGGAAACACCATATATTTT. Translated, it gives CASSRAGNTIYF.

The chain recombines TRBV2 with TRBJ1-5; weak D call: TRBD1 (5 bases). Trimming stripped 3 bases from V and 6 bases from J, with 15 bases between. The CDR3 sequence is 15 residues long. From germline, CDR1 is SNHLY and CDR2 FYNNEI. For the CDR3, the DNA is TGTGCCAGCAGTGAGGGGCTTCTCTCGGGTCAGCCCCAGCATTTT. It encodes CASSEGLLSGQPQHF.

The genes are TRBV6-2 or TRBV6-3 and TRBJ2-3; weak D call: TRBD1 (6 bases). This CDR3 is built from 18 residues. The ends were cut back, 0 bases at V and 7 bases at J, with 23 bases in the middle. Germline V lookup: CDR1 MNHEY, CDR2 SVGEGT. The CDR3 bases are TGTGCCAGCAGTTACTCGAGTATTCCGTTGTGGGGGCTAAATACGCAGTATTTT. Encoded protein: CASSYSSIPLWGLNTQYF.

This chain uses TRBV30 with TRBJ2-7; TRBD1 agrees at 9 bases. The CDR3 totals 15 residues. Germline CDR1 is GTSNPN and CDR2 is SVGIG (reference sequence). The V gene end was trimmed by 2 bases and the J gene end by 3 bases; junction bases not matched to a gene: 8. Here the CDR3 reads CAWSIPGTGNYEQYF. As DNA, the CDR3 is TGTGCCTGGAGTATCCCCGGGACAGGGAACTACGAGCAGTACTTC.

The chain joins TRBV30 to TRBJ1-2; TRBD1 aligns across 9 bases. Germline loops: CDR1 GTSNPN, CDR2 SVGIG (reference sequence). The CDR3 extends over 13 amino acids. The junction had 10 bases not matched to a gene; V was cut back by 6 bases and J by 8 bases. CDR3 region: CACHTGGQGGYTF. Written as DNA, the CDR3 is TGTGCCTGCCATACAGGGGGCCAGGGAGGCTACACCTTC.

On this clone: In the same sample, other DNA sequences code for this CDR3. The V and J genes are TRBV5-1 and TRBJ2-7; D gene ambiguous. The germline V gene encodes CDR1 SGHRS and CDR2 YFSETQ. The CDR3 runs 13 residues. V was clipped by 0 bases and J by 6 bases, with 10 bases between them. The CDR3: CASSLVGSGEQYF. CDR3 bases: TGCGCCAGCAGCTTGGTAGGTTCGGGCGAGCAGTACTTC. The complete variable domain, with remaining parts taken from reference TRBV5-1 and TRBJ2-7, reads KAGVTQTPRYLIKTRGQQVTLSCSPISGHRSVSWYQQTPGQGLQFLFEYFSETQRNKGNFPGRFSGRQFSNSRSEMNVSTLELGDSALYLCASSLVGSGEQYFGPGTRLTVT.

The rearrangement uses TRBV7-8 and TRBJ1-5; D is possibly TRBD1 (6 bases). Germline-derived CDR1 and CDR2 are SGHVS and FQNEAQ. Trimming shortened V by 2 bases and J by 7 bases, and 18 bases separated the two germline ends. This CDR3 has 16 amino acids. In DNA form, the CDR3 reads TGTGCCAGCAGCTTATACGACGGGGGCGGGGGACAGCCCCAGCATTTT. This translates into CASSLYDGGGGQPQHF. Full variable domain (remainder filled in from reference TRBV7-8 and TRBJ1-5): GAGVSQSPRYKVAKRGQDVALRCDPISGHVSLFWYQQALGQGPEFLTYFQNEAQLDKSGLPSDRFFAERPEGSVSTLKIQRTQQEDSAVYLCASSLYDGGGGQPQHFGDGTRLSIL.

The chain combines TRBV5-1 with TRBJ2-1; 8 nucleotides agree with TRBD1. This CDR3 comprises 14 residues. Germline loops: CDR1 SGHRS, CDR2 YFSETQ. Germline trimming cut 2 bases from V and 10 bases from J; bases unmatched to any gene: 8. The CDR3 nucleotides read TGCGCCAGCAGCTTAATCACAGGGGGAGACGAGCAGTTCTTC. Translating gives CASSLITGGDEQFF. Using reference TRBV5-1 and TRBJ2-1 for the parts outside the CDR3, the full variable domain is KAGVTQTPRYLIKTRGQQVTLSCSPISGHRSVSWYQQTPGQGLQFLFEYFSETQRNKGNFPGRFSGRQFSNSRSEMNVSTLELGDSALYLCASSLITGGDEQFFGPGTRLTVL.